The source of this T cell receptor beta chain is a study of blood T cell repertoires in COVID-19. The method was immunoSEQ multiplex PCR; TCRdb's version includes in-frame clones alone and lacks a portion of them. The table shows around 130,000 clones, with approximately 77% occurring only once. A few counts support this clone. The V gene lost 1 base and the J gene lost 3 bases, with 12 bases spanning the gap. The CDR3 totals 15 residues. Germline values: CDR1 SGHTA, CDR2 FQGNSA. This rearrangement joins TRBV7-2 to TRBJ1-2; D might be TRBD1 (5 bases). Sequenced material: peripheral blood. The sequence came from a man of 80 years or more with acute or convalescent COVID-19. This CDR3 reads CASSLGRASDYGYTF. The CDR3 nucleotides read TGTGCCAGCAGCTTAGGCAGGGCCTCAGACTATGGCTACACCTTC.